Included here is one T cell receptor (beta chain) sequence, with context. The data stem from a study of shared clonotypes between healthy human individuals. Looking at the study overall: Per-donor plates numbered three CD4 naive, three CD4 memory, two CD8 naive and one CD8 memory.

Measured with immunoSEQ multiplex PCR; TCRdb has only the in-frame clones, and not every one. The table lists 550,000 to 850,000 clones, approximately 72% of them singletons. The germline V gene encodes CDR1 SEHNR and CDR2 FQNEAQ (reference sequence). CDR3 size: 11 residues. Trimming shortened V by 5 bases and J by 5 bases, and 6 bases separated the two germline ends. The material sequenced was memory CD4+ T cells sorted from blood. The subset here: CD45RA-negative fraction. The chain links TRBV7-9 to TRBJ2-5; a possible D gene is TRBD1 (6 bases). This TCR derives from a woman between 25 and 40 years old in good health. The CDR3 DNA follows: TGTGCCAGCAGCCAGGGGGAGACCCAGTACTTC. This encodes CASSQGETQYF.